The T cell receptor beta chain under discussion was sequenced for a study of CD4 T cells in relation to SARS-CoV-2 and coronaviruses. General study results and limits: Memory recall responses, not primary responses primed in culture, are what the assay detects. In roughly 60% of donors, memory CD4+ clonotypes crossrecognized SARS-CoV-2 and at least one common cold coronavirus spike.

TCRdb's table, derived via immunoSEQ multiplex PCR, lists solely in-frame clones and lacks some. Of approximately 31,000 clones in the sample, around 76% were seen once. The V end lost 0 bases, the J end lost 8 bases, and 13 bases lay between the germline ends. CDR1 is MGHRA and CDR2 is YSYEKL in the germline V gene. This CDR3 is 14 amino acids long. As to this clone: Its cognate antigen is unknown.

For around ten days, roughly 100,000 sorted CD4+ cells grew with T cell-depleted PBMCs and CEF. The receptor comes from an adult with COVID-19. What was sequenced was memory CD4+ T cells from PBMCs, cultured in vitro. The genes are TRBV4-1 and TRBJ1-2, with D uncertain. The CDR3 DNA reads TGCGCCAGCAGCCAAGATCTAGGAGATTTCGGCTACACCTTC. The encoded protein is CASSQDLGDFGYTF.